This TCR beta chain is from a study of T cell changes during pregnancy in multiple sclerosis. Sequenced by immunoSEQ multiplex PCR; TCRdb stores in-frame clones only, minus some. The sample shows 40,000 to 55,000 clones, approximately 92% of them seen only once. The germline CDR1 and CDR2 sequences are KGHSH and LQKENI. Trimming took 3 bases from V and 7 from J, leaving 15 bases between them. CDR3 length: 14 amino acids. Sequencing used peripheral blood. The receptor was isolated from a female donor with multiple sclerosis, enrolled in a pregnancy study. The chain has TRBV18 and TRBJ1-2; no clear D. CDR3 amino acids: CASSPNFGESGYTF. DNA of the CDR3: TGTGCCAGCTCACCGAACTTTGGGGAGAGTGGCTACACCTTC.